This T cell receptor (beta chain) was captured in a study of shared clonotypes between healthy human individuals. The CDR3 covers 14 residues. Trimming pared 0 bases from V and 5 bases from J, leaving 11 bases between. From germline, CDR1 is SGHRS and CDR2 YFSETQ. The method was immunoSEQ multiplex PCR; TCRdb's version includes in-frame clones alone and lacks a portion of them. The top ten clones hold roughly 0.36% of a sample with roughly 2,500,000 clones, under 95% of them seen once. The chain has TRBV5-1 and TRBJ2-5; D perhaps matches TRBD2 (5 bases). The sample comprised naive CD4+ T cells from PBMCs. Subset specified: CD45RA+ positively selected. The clonotype was recovered from a man aged 18 to 29 in good health. Some clones in this sample may be carry-over from other donors' samples. The CDR3 sequence is CASSLVAPGETQYF. For the CDR3, the DNA is TGCGCCAGCAGCTTGGTTGCCCCGGGGGAGACCCAGTACTTC.